These T cell receptor beta chains were read from a single sample in a study of blood T cell repertoires in COVID-19. Profiled with immunoSEQ multiplex PCR; TCRdb holds only in-frame clones, not every one. The table includes 180,000 or so clones, approximately 88% detected once. The specimen was peripheral blood. The receptors stem from a woman in her forties or fifties with acute or convalescent COVID-19. Both conserved end residues are part of each CDR3. A D gene is named only where the DNA matches it firmly. Some rows have no size entry. The others give once, few or many, or a class for an expanded clone.

-	TRBV3-1/TRBV3-2	-	15	TRBJ1-2	CASSQKLGGRYGYTF	TGTGCCAGCAGCCAAAAATTGGGGGGACGCTATGGCTACACCTTC
TRBD1	TRBV2	-	13	TRBJ1-4	CASSGTENEKLFF	TGTGCCAGCAGCGGGACAGAGAATGAAAAACTGTTTTTT
-	TRBV7-6	-	15	TRBJ2-7	CASSYQSGFSYEQYF	TGTGCCAGCAGCTACCAGAGCGGTTTCTCCTACGAGCAGTACTTC
-	TRBV7-3	-	16	TRBJ1-6	CASSLTPPGNNSPLHF	TGTGCCAGCAGCTTAACCCCTCCAGGAAATAATTCACCCCTCCACTTT
-	TRBV5-1	-	16	TRBJ2-1	CASSSHSQGSPNEQFF	TGCGCCTCAAGTAGCCACTCGCAGGGGTCGCCGAATGAGCAGTTCTTC
-	TRBV7-2	-	14	TRBJ1-1	CASSFRGRGTEAFF	TGTGCCAGCAGCTTCAGGGGTAGAGGCACTGAAGCTTTCTTT
TRBD2	TRBV6-2/TRBV6-3	-	15	TRBJ2-1	CASSSTSGGANEQFF	TGTGCCAGCAGCTCCACTAGCGGGGGGGCGAATGAGCAGTTCTTC
TRBD1	TRBV6-2/TRBV6-3	-	18	TRBJ1-5	CASSYSGTGVLSNQPQHF	TGTGCCAGCAGTTACTCCGGGACAGGGGTCCTTAGCAATCAGCCCCAGCATTTT
-	TRBV30	-	13	TRBJ2-7	CAWSEGPPYEQYF	TGTGCCTGGAGTGAGGGGCCTCCCTACGAGCAGTACTTC
-	TRBV7-9	-	14	TRBJ1-4	CASSPTGNNEKLFF	TGTGCCAGCAGCCCCACAGGGAATAATGAAAAACTGTTTTTT
-	TRBV6-4	few	11	TRBJ2-5	CASSLRETQYF	TGTGCCAGCAGTCTCCGGGAGACCCAGTACTTC
-	TRBV6-5	once	15	TRBJ2-2	CASSYFKKNTGELFF	TGTGCCAGCAGCTACTTTAAAAAGAACACCGGGGAGCTGTTTTTT
-	TRBV4-1	-	11	TRBJ2-3	CASSHGDTQYF	TGCGCCAGCAGCCACGGGGATACGCAGTATTTT
TRBD1	TRBV7-9	-	15	TRBJ1-2	CASSPRVGGVNGYTF	TGTGCCAGCAGCCCGCGGGTAGGGGGCGTCAATGGCTACACCTTC
TRBD1	TRBV18	-	17	TRBJ2-7	CASSPGPGTGDSYEQYF	TGTGCCAGCTCACCTGGACCTGGGACAGGAGACTCCTACGAGCAGTACTTC
-	TRBV29-1	-	12	TRBJ1-2	CSVGDGVHGYTF	TGCAGCGTTGGTGACGGGGTGCATGGCTACACCTTC
-	TRBV5-1	-	15	TRBJ1-3	CASSPTVFSGNTIYF	TGCGCCAGCAGCCCGACAGTCTTCTCTGGAAACACCATATATTTT
-	TRBV7-9	-	13	TRBJ1-2	CASSLGSTYGYTF	TGTGCCAGCAGCTTAGGTAGTACTTATGGCTACACCTTC
TRBD2	TRBV7-9	-	17	TRBJ2-7	CASSLLGTSGRNHEQYF	TGTGCCAGCAGCTTACTCGGGACTAGCGGGAGGAACCACGAGCAGTACTTC
-	TRBV2	-	14	TRBJ2-2	CASSVWTDLGELFF	TGTGCCAGCAGTGTCTGGACAGATTTAGGGGAGCTGTTTTTT
-	TRBV30	-	13	TRBJ1-1	CAWSVTRNTEAFF	TGTGCCTGGAGTGTAACAAGGAACACTGAAGCTTTCTTT
-	TRBV12-3/TRBV12-4	-	13	TRBJ1-1	CASSLYGNTEAFF	TGTGCCAGCAGTTTGTACGGGAACACTGAAGCTTTCTTT
-	TRBV3-1/TRBV3-2	-	13	TRBJ2-2	CASSPRVDGELFF	TGTGCCAGCAGCCCCCGGGTAGATGGGGAGCTGTTTTTT
-	TRBV14	-	13	TRBJ1-1	CASSQQANTEAFF	TGTGCCAGCAGCCAACAAGCAAACACTGAAGCTTTCTTT
TRBD1	TRBV6-1	-	16	TRBJ1-5	CASSETGGLSNQPQHF	TGTGCCAGCAGTGAAACAGGGGGTTTGTCCAATCAGCCCCAGCATTTT
-	TRBV2	-	15	TRBJ1-4	CASRHQTGLNEKLFF	TGTGCCAGCAGACATCAGACAGGCCTTAATGAAAAACTGTTTTTT
-	TRBV2	-	14	TRBJ1-1	CASSPNQNREGAFF	TGTGCCAGCAGTCCCAATCAAAACAGGGAGGGAGCTTTCTTT
TRBD1	TRBV10-3	-	14	TRBJ1-1	CAISEGQGRTEAFF	TGTGCCATCAGTGAGGGACAGGGAAGAACTGAAGCTTTCTTT
-	TRBV18	-	13	TRBJ2-5	CASSGSGQETQYF	TGTGCCAGCTCCGGCAGCGGACAAGAGACCCAGTACTTC